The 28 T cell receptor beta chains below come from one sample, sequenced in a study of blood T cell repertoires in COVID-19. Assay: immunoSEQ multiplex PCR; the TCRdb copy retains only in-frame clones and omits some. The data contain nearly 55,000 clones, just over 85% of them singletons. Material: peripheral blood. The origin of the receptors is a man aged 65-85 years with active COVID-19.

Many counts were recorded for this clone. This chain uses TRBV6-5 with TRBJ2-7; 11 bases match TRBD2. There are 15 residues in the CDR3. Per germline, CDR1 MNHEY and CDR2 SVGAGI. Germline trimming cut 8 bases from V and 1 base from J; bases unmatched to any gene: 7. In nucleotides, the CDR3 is TGTGCCAGCGAAGAACTAGCGGGGGATTCCTACGAGCAGTACTTC. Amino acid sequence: CASEELAGDSYEQYF.

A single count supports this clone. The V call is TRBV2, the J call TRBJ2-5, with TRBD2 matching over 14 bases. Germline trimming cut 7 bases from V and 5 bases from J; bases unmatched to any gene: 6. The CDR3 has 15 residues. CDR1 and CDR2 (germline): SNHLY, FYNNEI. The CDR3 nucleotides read TGTGCCAGCATCCGACTAGCGGGGGGGCTTGAGACCCAGTACTTC. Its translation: CASIRLAGGLETQYF.

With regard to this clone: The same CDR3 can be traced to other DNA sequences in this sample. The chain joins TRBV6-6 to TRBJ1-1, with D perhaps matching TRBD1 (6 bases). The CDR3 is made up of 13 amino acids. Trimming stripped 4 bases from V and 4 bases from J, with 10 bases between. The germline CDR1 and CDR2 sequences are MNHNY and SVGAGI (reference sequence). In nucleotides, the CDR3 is TGTGCCAGCAGTTTCCAAGGGGGCACTGAAGCTTTCTTT. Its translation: CASSFQGGTEAFF.

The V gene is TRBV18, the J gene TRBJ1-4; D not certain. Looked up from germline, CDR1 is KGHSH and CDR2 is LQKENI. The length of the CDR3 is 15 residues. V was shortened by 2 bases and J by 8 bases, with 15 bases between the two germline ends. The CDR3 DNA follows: TGTGCCAGCTCACCATTCACCGGGATGGGAGAAAAACTGTTTTTT. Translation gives CASSPFTGMGEKLFF.

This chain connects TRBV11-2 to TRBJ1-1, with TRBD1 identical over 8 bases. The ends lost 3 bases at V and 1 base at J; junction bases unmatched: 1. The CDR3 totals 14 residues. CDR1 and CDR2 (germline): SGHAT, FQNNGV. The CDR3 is CASSFGQGNTEAFF. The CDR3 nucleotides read TGTGCCAGCAGCTTCGGACAGGGGAACACTGAAGCTTTCTTT.

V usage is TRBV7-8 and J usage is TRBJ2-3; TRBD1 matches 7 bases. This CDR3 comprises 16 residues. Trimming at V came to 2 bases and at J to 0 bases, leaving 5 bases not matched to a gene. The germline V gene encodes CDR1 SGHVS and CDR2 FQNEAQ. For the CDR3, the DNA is TGTGCCAGCAGCTTAATAGGGACAGCAAGCACAGATACGCAGTATTTT. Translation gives CASSLIGTASTDTQYF.

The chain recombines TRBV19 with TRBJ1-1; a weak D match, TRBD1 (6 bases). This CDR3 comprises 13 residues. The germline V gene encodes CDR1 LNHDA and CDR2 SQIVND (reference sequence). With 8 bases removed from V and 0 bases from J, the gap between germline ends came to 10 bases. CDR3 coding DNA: TGTGCCAGTGCGACAGGACTGAACACTGAAGCTTTCTTT. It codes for CASATGLNTEAFF. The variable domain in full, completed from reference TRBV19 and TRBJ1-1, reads DGGITQSPKYLFRKEGQNVTLSCEQNLNHDAMYWYRQDPGQGLRLIYYSQIVNDFQKGDIAEGYSVSREKKESFPLTVTSAQKNPTAFYLCASATGLNTEAFFGQGTRLTVV.

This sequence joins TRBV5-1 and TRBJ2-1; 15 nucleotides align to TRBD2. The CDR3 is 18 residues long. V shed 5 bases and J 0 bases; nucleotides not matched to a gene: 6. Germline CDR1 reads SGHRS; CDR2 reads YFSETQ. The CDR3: CASRDGTSGGSSYNEQFF. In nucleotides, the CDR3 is TGCGCCAGCAGAGACGGGACTAGCGGGGGGAGCTCCTACAATGAGCAGTTCTTC. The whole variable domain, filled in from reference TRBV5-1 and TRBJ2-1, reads KAGVTQTPRYLIKTRGQQVTLSCSPISGHRSVSWYQQTPGQGLQFLFEYFSETQRNKGNFPGRFSGRQFSNSRSEMNVSTLELGDSALYLCASRDGTSGGSSYNEQFFGPGTRLTVL.

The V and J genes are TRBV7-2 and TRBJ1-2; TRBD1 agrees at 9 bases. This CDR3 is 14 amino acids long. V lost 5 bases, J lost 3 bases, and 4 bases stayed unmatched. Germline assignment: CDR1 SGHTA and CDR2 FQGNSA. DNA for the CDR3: TGTGCCAGCAGCCTTCGACAGGGGGACTATGGCTACACCTTC. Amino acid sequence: CASSLRQGDYGYTF.

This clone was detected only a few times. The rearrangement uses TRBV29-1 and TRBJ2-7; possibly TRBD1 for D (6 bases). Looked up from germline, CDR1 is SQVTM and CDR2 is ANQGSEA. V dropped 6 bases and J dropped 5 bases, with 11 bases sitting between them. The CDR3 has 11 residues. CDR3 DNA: TGCAGCGTGCCACAGGGTGACGAGCAGTACTTC. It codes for CSVPQGDEQYF.

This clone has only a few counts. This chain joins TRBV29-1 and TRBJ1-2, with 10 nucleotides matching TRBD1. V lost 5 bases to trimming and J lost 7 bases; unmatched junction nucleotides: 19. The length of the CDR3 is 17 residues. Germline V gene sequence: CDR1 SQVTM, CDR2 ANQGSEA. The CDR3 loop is CSVPTGGADSYLSGYTF. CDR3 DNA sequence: TGCAGCGTTCCGACAGGGGGCGCGGATTCTTATCTGAGTGGCTACACCTTC.

In DNA form, the CDR3 reads TGTGCCAGCAGTGAAGGGGCGGGGAGTAGGGCCAAAAACATTCAGTACTTC. Translating gives CASSEGAGSRAKNIQYF. This chain uses TRBV2 with TRBJ2-4; the D gene is possibly TRBD2 (6 bases). The CDR3 has 17 residues. Germline V gene data show CDR1 as SNHLY and CDR2 as FYNNEI. With 1 base removed from V and 1 base from J, the gap between germline ends came to 14 bases.

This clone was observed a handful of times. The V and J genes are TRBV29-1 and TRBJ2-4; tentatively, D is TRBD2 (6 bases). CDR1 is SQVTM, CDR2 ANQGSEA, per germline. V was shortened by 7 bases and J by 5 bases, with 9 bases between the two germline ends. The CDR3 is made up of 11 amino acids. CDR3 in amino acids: CSARRENIQYF. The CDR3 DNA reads TGCAGCGCTCGGAGGGAAAACATTCAGTACTTC.

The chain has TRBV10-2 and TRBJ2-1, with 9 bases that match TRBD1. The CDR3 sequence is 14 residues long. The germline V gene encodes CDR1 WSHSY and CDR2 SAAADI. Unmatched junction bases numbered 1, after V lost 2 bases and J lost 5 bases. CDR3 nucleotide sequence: TGCGCCAGCAGTGAGGGGACAGGGAACAATGAGCAGTTCTTC. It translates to CASSEGTGNNEQFF.

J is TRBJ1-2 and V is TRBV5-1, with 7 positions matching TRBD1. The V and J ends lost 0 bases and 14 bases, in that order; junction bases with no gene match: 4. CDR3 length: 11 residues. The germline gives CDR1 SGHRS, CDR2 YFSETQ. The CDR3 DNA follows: TGCGCCAGCAGCTTGGAGGGGGCCTGGACCTTC. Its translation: CASSLEGAWTF. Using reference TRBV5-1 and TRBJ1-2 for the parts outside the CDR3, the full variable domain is KAGVTQTPRYLIKTRGQQVTLSCSPISGHRSVSWYQQTPGQGLQFLFEYFSETQRNKGNFPGRFSGRQFSNSRSEMNVSTLELGDSALYLCASSLEGAWTFGSGTRLTVV.

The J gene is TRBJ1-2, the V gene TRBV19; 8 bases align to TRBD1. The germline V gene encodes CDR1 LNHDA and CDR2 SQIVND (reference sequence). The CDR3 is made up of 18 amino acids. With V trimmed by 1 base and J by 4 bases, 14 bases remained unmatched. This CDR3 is CASSIGRQGALLGYGYTF. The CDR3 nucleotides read TGTGCCAGTAGTATAGGGCGGCAGGGGGCCTTACTTGGCTATGGCTACACCTTC.

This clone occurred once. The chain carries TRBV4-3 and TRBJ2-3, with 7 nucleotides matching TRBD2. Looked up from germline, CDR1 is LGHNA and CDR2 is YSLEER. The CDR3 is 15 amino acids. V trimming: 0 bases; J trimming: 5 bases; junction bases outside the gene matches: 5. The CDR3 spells CASSQDQRGGDTQYF. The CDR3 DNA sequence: TGCGCCAGCAGCCAAGATCAGCGGGGTGGAGATACGCAGTATTTT.

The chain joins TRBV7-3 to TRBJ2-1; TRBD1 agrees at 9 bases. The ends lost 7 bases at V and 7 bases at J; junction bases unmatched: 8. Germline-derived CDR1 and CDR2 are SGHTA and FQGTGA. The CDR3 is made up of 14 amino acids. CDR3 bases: TGTGCCAGCAAGCCGGGACAGGGAAATAATGAGCAGTTCTTC. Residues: CASKPGQGNNEQFF.

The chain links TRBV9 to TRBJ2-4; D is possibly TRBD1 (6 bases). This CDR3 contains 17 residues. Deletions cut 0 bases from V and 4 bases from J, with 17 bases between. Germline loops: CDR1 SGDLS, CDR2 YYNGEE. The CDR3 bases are TGTGCCAGCAGCGTAGAGCCCCACCCAAGGGGGAAAAACATTCAGTACTTC. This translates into CASSVEPHPRGKNIQYF.

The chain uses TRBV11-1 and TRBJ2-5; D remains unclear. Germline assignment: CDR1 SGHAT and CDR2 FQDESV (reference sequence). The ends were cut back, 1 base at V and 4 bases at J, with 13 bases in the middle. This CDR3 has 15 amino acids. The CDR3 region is CASSLDVSRGETQYF. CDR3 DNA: TGTGCCAGCAGCTTAGACGTCAGTAGAGGAGAGACCCAGTACTTC.

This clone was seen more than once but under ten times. The CDR3 reads CASRGGPSPLHF. The CDR3 coding sequence is TGTGCCAGCCGGGGGGGCCCCTCACCCCTCCACTTT. The chain joins TRBV6-5 to TRBJ1-6; possibly TRBD1 for D (6 bases). V lost 8 bases and J 10 bases, leaving 12 bases between the germline ends. Germline CDR1 and CDR2: MNHEY and SVGAGI. The CDR3 extends over 12 amino acids.

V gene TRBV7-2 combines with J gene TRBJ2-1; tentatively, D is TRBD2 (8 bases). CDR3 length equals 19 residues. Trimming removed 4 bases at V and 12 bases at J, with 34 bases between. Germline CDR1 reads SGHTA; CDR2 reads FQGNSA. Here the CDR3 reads CASSSIGGFVTGSGGVQFF. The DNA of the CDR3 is TGTGCCAGCAGCTCTATTGGTGGCTTCGTGACAGGGTCCGGGGGGGTGCAGTTCTTC.

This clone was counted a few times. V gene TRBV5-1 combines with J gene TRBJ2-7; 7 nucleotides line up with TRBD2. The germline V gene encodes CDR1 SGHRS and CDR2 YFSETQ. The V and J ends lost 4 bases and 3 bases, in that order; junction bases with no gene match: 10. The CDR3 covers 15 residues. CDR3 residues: CASSQEGGYDYEQYF. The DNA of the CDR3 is TGCGCCAGCAGCCAGGAGGGAGGGTATGACTACGAGCAGTACTTC.

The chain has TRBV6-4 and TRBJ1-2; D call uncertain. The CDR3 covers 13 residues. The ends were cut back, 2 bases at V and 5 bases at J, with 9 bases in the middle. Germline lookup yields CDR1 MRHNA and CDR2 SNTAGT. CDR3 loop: CASSDEGGYGYTF. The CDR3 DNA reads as TGTGCCAGCAGTGACGAGGGTGGATATGGCTACACCTTC.

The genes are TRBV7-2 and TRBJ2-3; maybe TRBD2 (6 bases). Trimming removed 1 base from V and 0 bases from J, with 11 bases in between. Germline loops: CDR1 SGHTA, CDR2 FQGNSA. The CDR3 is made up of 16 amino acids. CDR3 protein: CASSLVSGSSTDTQYF. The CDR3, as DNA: TGTGCCAGCAGCTTAGTTAGCGGATCTAGCACAGATACGCAGTATTTT.

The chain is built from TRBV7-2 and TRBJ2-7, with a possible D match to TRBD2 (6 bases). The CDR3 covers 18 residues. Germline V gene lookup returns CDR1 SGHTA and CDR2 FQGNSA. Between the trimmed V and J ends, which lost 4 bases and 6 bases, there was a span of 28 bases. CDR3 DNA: TGTGCCAGCAGCTCCTCCGCGGGGCTGGGGTCTACTCTGGGCGAGCAGTACTTC. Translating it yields CASSSSAGLGSTLGEQYF.

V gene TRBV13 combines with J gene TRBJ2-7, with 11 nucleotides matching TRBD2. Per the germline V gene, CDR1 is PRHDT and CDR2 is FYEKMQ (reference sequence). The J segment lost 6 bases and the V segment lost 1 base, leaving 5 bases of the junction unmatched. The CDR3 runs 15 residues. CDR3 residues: CASSLAGLAGREQYF. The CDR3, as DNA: TGTGCCAGCAGCTTAGCAGGACTAGCGGGCCGCGAGCAGTACTTC.

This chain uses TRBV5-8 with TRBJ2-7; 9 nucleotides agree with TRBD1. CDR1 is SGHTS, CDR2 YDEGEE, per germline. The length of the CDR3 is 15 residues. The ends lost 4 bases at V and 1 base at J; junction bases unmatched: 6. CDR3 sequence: CASSRGDRASYEQYF. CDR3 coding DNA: TGTGCCAGCAGCCGGGGGGACAGGGCTTCCTACGAGCAGTACTTC.